The 17 T cell receptor beta chains given below trace back to one sample, sequenced in a study of blood T cell repertoires in COVID-19. The table came from immunoSEQ multiplex PCR; TCRdb's copy has only in-frame clones and leaves some out. The sample shows 75,000 to 90,000 clones, around four fifths of them seen only once. The sequenced material came from peripheral blood. The source of these receptors is a man older than 75 with active or convalescent COVID-19.

The gene calls are TRBV19 and TRBJ2-2; the match to TRBD1 covers 10 bases. The germline gives CDR1 LNHDA, CDR2 SQIVND (reference sequence). The CDR3 is made up of 18 amino acids. Trimming removed 4 bases from V and 5 bases from J; junction bases left unmatched: 13. The CDR3 protein is CASSKRGDRGVKTGELFF. CDR3 coding DNA: TGTGCCAGTAGTAAGAGAGGGGACAGGGGAGTAAAAACCGGGGAGCTGTTTTTT.

The chain has TRBV7-2 and TRBJ1-1; 8 bases match TRBD1. The CDR3 covers 13 residues. V was clipped by 6 bases and J by 5 bases; unmatched bases: 5. Germline assignment: CDR1 SGHTA and CDR2 FQGNSA. CDR3 protein: CASSQGAWTEAFF. The CDR3 bases are TGTGCCAGCAGTCAGGGGGCTTGGACTGAAGCTTTCTTT.

V usage is TRBV5-1 and J usage is TRBJ2-3; 10 bases match TRBD2. With V trimmed by 4 bases and J by 4 bases, 9 bases remained unmatched. This CDR3 is 16 amino acids long. CDR1 is SGHRS and CDR2 is YFSETQ in the germline V gene. The CDR3 protein is CASSRLAGDPSDTQYF. CDR3 nucleotide sequence: TGCGCCAGCAGCCGGCTAGCGGGGGACCCATCAGATACGCAGTATTTT.

The chain has TRBV24-1 and TRBJ2-5; 12 bases match TRBD1. The CDR3 is 19 amino acids. Per the germline V gene, CDR1 is KGHDR and CDR2 is SFDVKD. V lost 1 base and J lost 5; bases outside the gene matches: 13. This chain's CDR3 is CATSDFSGTGGVGRETQYF. The CDR3 DNA sequence: TGTGCCACCAGTGATTTCAGCGGGACAGGGGGCGTTGGTAGGGAGACCCAGTACTTC.

The genes are TRBV28 and TRBJ2-2; 7 positions agree with TRBD2. V was pared by 7 bases and J by 1 base, with 6 bases of the junction left unmatched. Germline V gene data show CDR1 as MDHEN and CDR2 as SYDVKM. CDR3 length equals 15 residues. Written as DNA, the CDR3 is TGTGCCAGCAAATTGGGCGGGGGGAACACCGGGGAGCTGTTTTTT. Translation gives CASKLGGGNTGELFF.

The rearrangement joins TRBV6-4 to TRBJ2-3, with 8 positions matching TRBD1. Trimming took 5 bases from V and 0 from J; bases not matched to a gene: 1. The germline V gene encodes CDR1 MRHNA and CDR2 SNTAGT. The CDR3 runs to 14 residues. Written as DNA, the CDR3 is TGTGCCAGCAGTTGGACAGGGAGCACAGATACGCAGTATTTT. Encoded protein: CASSWTGSTDTQYF.

This chain uses TRBV5-1 with TRBJ1-2; TRBD1 matches at 7 bases. CDR3 size: 14 residues. The junction had 5 bases not matched to a gene; V was cut back by 4 bases and J by 2 bases. The germline V gene encodes CDR1 SGHRS and CDR2 YFSETQ. The DNA of the CDR3 is TGCGCCAGCAGCCCAGCCAGGGGGAACTATGGCTACACCTTC. Protein product: CASSPARGNYGYTF.

This clone was seen more than once but under ten times. The CDR3 DNA reads TGCGCCAGCAGCTTGTCGGGTCTGAAGGCCCAGTACTTC. This sequence encodes CASSLSGLKAQYF. The V call is TRBV5-1, the J call TRBJ2-5; D gene uncertain. The CDR3 sequence is 13 residues long. Germline loops: CDR1 SGHRS, CDR2 YFSETQ. Trimming took 1 base from V and 9 from J, leaving 13 bases between them.

V gene TRBV11-3 combines with J gene TRBJ2-3; TRBD2 aligns across 9 bases. V was clipped by 4 bases and J by 6 bases; unmatched bases: 14. The CDR3 has 17 residues. Germline lookup yields CDR1 SGHNT and CDR2 YENEEA. For the CDR3, the DNA is TGTGCCAGCAGCTCCACTCCAGGGGCGGGAGGGCCGGATACGCAGTATTTT. It codes for CASSSTPGAGGPDTQYF.

The chain recombines TRBV3-1 (or the pseudogene TRBV3-2) with TRBJ1-5; D unresolved. The CDR3 runs to 14 residues. Germline lookup yields CDR1 LGHDT and CDR2 YNNKEL (reference sequence). V was clipped by 1 base and J by 7 bases, with 11 bases between them. CDR3 amino acids: CASSQGPLDQPQHF. CDR3 nucleotides: TGTGCCAGCAGCCAAGGCCCCCTAGACCAGCCCCAGCATTTT.

The CDR3 DNA sequence: TGTGCCAGCAGCTTGGACAGGGGTAAAGAAAAACTGTTTTTT. As protein: CASSLDRGKEKLFF. The genes are TRBV11-1 and TRBJ1-4, with TRBD1 matching over 9 bases. The CDR3 is 14 residues long. CDR1 SGHAT and CDR2 FQDESV come from the germline V gene (reference sequence). The trim removed 3 bases at V and 8 bases at J, leaving 4 bases unmatched.

The V and J genes are TRBV9 and TRBJ2-3, with 9 bases that match TRBD2. The germline gives CDR1 SGDLS, CDR2 YYNGEE. The CDR3 is 17 residues long. V trimming: 2 bases; J trimming: 2 bases; junction bases outside the gene matches: 9. CDR3 residues: CASSVGRVAGVTDTQYF. As DNA, the CDR3 is TGTGCCAGCAGCGTCGGAAGGGTAGCGGGAGTCACAGATACGCAGTATTTT.

The chain joins TRBV11-3 to TRBJ1-4; 10 bases map to TRBD1. V lost 5 bases, J lost 5 bases, and 5 bases stayed unmatched. The CDR3 consists of 15 residues. CDR1 SGHNT and CDR2 YENEEA come from the germline V gene. CDR3 DNA sequence: TGTGCCAGCAGCCTTAGGACAGGGGGAAATGAAAAACTGTTTTTT. It encodes CASSLRTGGNEKLFF.

Only a few counts were recorded for this clone. The chain joins TRBV2 to TRBJ2-1, with 10 bases that match TRBD2. Germline CDR1 SNHLY, CDR2 FYNNEI. The CDR3 runs 13 residues. V was clipped by 5 bases and J by 15 bases; unmatched bases: 10. The CDR3 DNA is TGTGCCAGCAGTATTCGTTTAGCGGGGGGTTCGTTCTTC. Translating it yields CASSIRLAGGSFF.

Written as DNA, the CDR3 is TGTGCCAGTACCGCACTAGCGGGGAGCTCCGATGAGCAGTTCTTC. Amino acid sequence: CASTALAGSSDEQFF. The J gene is TRBJ2-1, the V gene TRBV19; 10 bases map to TRBD2. Germline V gene sequence: CDR1 LNHDA, CDR2 SQIVND (reference sequence). The length of the CDR3 is 15 residues. V was pared by 7 bases and J by 8 bases, with 11 bases of the junction left unmatched.

This chain connects TRBV24-1 to TRBJ1-3; D remains ambiguous. Trimming cost V 3 bases and J 7 bases, with 9 bases left between them. This CDR3 contains 13 residues. Germline CDR1 is KGHDR and CDR2 is SFDVKD. CDR3 bases: TGTGCCACCAGTGATCGACGGGTCAACACCATATATTTT. Translation gives CATSDRRVNTIYF.

V and J are TRBV29-1 and TRBJ2-3, with 7 nucleotides matching TRBD2. V trimming: 7 bases; J trimming: 7 bases; junction bases outside the gene matches: 11. The CDR3 is made up of 13 amino acids. Per germline, CDR1 SQVTM and CDR2 ANQGSEA. CDR3 sequence reads: CSALPAGVNTQYF. The CDR3, as DNA: TGCAGCGCACTCCCGGCGGGGGTAAATACGCAGTATTTT.